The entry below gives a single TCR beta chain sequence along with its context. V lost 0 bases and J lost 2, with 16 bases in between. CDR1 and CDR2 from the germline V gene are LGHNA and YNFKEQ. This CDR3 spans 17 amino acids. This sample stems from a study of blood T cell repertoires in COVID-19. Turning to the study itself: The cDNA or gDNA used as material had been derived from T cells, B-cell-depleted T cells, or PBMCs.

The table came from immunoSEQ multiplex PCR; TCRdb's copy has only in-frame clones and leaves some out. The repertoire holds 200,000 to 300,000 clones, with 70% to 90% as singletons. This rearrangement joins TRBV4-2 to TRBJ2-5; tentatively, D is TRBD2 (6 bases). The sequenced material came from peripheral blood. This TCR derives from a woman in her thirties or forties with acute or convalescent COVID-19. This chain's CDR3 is CASSQDRLGAGQETQYF. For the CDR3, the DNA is TGTGCCAGCAGCCAAGATCGGCTCGGGGCGGGGCAAGAGACCCAGTACTTC.